These 5 T cell receptor beta chains came from one sample sequenced in a study of T cells in Graves' hyperthyroidism and ophthalmopathy (dated 2019 in TCRdb). The receptor library was made with multiplex PCR. Reads for this sample came from an Illumina HiSeq 2000. The TCR beta CDR3 regions were amplified from RNA transcripts. A first-round RT-PCR of the TCR CDR3 used the HTBI primer set with the Qiagen OneStep RT-PCR kit. TCRdb reprocessing: public reads trimmed at Q25 with fastp, clones called with MiXCR, in-frame beta chains kept. Each entry is one CDR3 protein sequence, shown with its most common DNA and genes. The sample profile shows roughly 700,000 distinct CDR3 sequences; 35% of them were found once. The ten most abundant clones make up around 30% of the sample. Material: blood. Receptors were obtained from a woman aged 40-49 years with Graves' hyperthyroidism.

The gene calls are TRBV4-3 and TRBJ1-2; possible D gene TRBD1, 5 bases. The germline V and J ends were trimmed by 0 bases and 0 bases, with 11 bases remaining between them. Looked up from germline, CDR1 is LGHNA and CDR2 is YSLEER. The CDR3 extends over 16 amino acids. This CDR3 is CASSQELAGPNYGYTF. CDR3 nucleotides: TGCGCCAGCAGCCAAGAATTGGCAGGGCCTAACTATGGCTACACCTTC.

Remarks on this clonotype: It is likely a read error, because the conserved phenylalanine at the end of the CDR3 is missing. This chain joins TRBV6-1 and TRBJ1-1; no firm D call. The CDR3 has 16 amino acids. The V gene lost 7 bases and the J gene lost 1 base, with 19 bases spanning the gap. Germline V lookup: CDR1 MNHNS, CDR2 SASEGT. The CDR3 coding sequence is TGTGCCAGCAACCTGGCGGGTGGGAGGGCGAACACTGAAGCTTTCTCT. It codes for CASNLAGGRANTEAFS.

Notes on this clonotype: A much larger clone differs by one base, so this may be a read error. The chain combines TRBV19 with TRBJ1-4; D remains ambiguous. This CDR3 has 15 residues. Germline V gene sequence: CDR1 LNHDA, CDR2 SQIVND (reference sequence). The V gene lost 7 bases and the J gene lost 5 bases, with 17 bases spanning the gap. The CDR3 loop reads CASKKGGIPNEKLFF. CDR3 sequence (DNA): TGTGCCAGTAAAAAGGGCGGGATACCGAATGAAAAACTGTTTTTT.

As concerns this clonotype: At one boundary the junction diverges from the germline segment, which might be a read error. The chain carries TRBV29-1 and TRBJ2-3; D remains unclear. This CDR3 is built from 11 residues. Germline V gives CDR1 SQVTM, CDR2 ANQGSEA. The CDR3 spells CSVEGADMQYF. The DNA for the CDR3 is TGCAGCGTTGAAGGGGCAGATATGCAGTATTTT.

This clonotype was seen many times. This chain links TRBV12-3 or TRBV12-4 with TRBJ2-5, with TRBD1 identical over 9 bases. There are 14 residues in the CDR3. Trimming took 4 bases from V and 5 from J; bases not matched to a gene: 5. The CDR3 reads CASSSGQGKETQYF. CDR3 sequence (DNA): TGTGCCAGCAGTTCTGGACAGGGGAAGGAGACCCAGTACTTC.